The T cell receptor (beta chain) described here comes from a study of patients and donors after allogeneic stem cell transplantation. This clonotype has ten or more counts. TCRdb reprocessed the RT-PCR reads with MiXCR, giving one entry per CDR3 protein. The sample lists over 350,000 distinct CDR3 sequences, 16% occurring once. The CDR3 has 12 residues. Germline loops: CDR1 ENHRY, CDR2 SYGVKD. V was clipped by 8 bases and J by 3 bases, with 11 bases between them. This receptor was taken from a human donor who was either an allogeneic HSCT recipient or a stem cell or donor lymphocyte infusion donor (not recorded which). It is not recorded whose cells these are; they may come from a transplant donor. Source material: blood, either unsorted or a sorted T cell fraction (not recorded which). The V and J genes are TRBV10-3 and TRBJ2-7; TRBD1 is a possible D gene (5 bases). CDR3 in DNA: TGTGCCATCGGCGGCAGGGTCTACGAGCAGTACTTC. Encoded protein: CAIGGRVYEQYF.